What follows is one T cell receptor (beta chain) and its context. These data originate in a study of blood T cell repertoires in COVID-19. Study background: PBMCs, B-cell-depleted T cells, or T cells were the source of the cDNA or gDNA that made up the material.

Data came from immunoSEQ multiplex PCR; TCRdb stores just in-frame clones and leaves some out. In the table there are 200,000 to 250,000 clones, about 85% of which are singletons. The CDR3 length is 13 residues. Trimming left V 6 bases short and J 3 bases short, with 10 bases between. Germline CDR1 is SGHVS and CDR2 is FNYEAQ. The chain recombines TRBV7-6 with TRBJ2-3; unclear D gene. Sequenced material: peripheral blood. This receptor was obtained from a woman aged 18-29 years who had recovered from COVID-19. The CDR3 DNA reads as TGTGCCAGCAGTGCCCGACTTACAGATACGCAGTATTTT. It codes for CASSARLTDTQYF.